Presented here are 5 T cell receptor beta chains from one specimen sequenced in a study of T cells in localized non-small cell lung cancer. Assay used: immunoSEQ multiplex PCR; TCRdb lists only in-frame clones, some missing. Counted here are around 25,000 clones, around 86% occurring once; the ten biggest clones make up approximately 5%. The specimen comprised peripheral blood, sampled before any cancer treatment. The receptor source for this set is an older male donor with stage II squamous cell lung carcinoma.

This chain uses TRBV6-1 with TRBJ2-1, with D perhaps TRBD1 (5 bases). CDR3 length: 12 amino acids. Germline loops: CDR1 MNHNS, CDR2 SASEGT. The V end lost 6 bases, the J end lost 9 bases, and 12 bases lay between the germline ends. CDR3 DNA: TGTGCCAGCAGACCCAGGGTGGCTGAGCAGTTCTTC. Residues: CASRPRVAEQFF.

This sequence joins TRBV5-4 and TRBJ2-7; TRBD1 matches 7 bases. Germline values: CDR1 SGHNT, CDR2 YYREEE (reference sequence). The CDR3 has 17 residues. The V segment lost 2 bases and the J segment 0 bases; nucleotides outside the gene matches: 11. CDR3 bases: TGTGCCAGCAGCTTAGGAAACAGGGGTCCGGGCTCCTACGAGCAGTACTTC. Its translation is CASSLGNRGPGSYEQYF. The complete variable domain, with remaining parts taken from reference TRBV5-4 and TRBJ2-7, reads ETGVTQSPTHLIKTRGQQVTLRCSSQSGHNTVSWYQQALGQGPQFIFQYYREEENGRGNFPPRFSGLQFPNYSSELNVNALELDDSALYLCASSLGNRGPGSYEQYFGPGTRLTVT.

The J gene is TRBJ1-1, the V gene TRBV2; 8 positions match TRBD1. Looked up from germline, CDR1 is SNHLY and CDR2 is FYNNEI. The CDR3 covers 15 residues. Trimming removed 2 bases from V and 7 bases from J; junction bases left unmatched: 9. CDR3 sequence (DNA): TGTGCCAGCAGTGAAAAGGCGGCAGGGGGCGGTGAAGCTTTCTTT. Its translation: CASSEKAAGGGEAFF.

V gene TRBV7-8 combines with J gene TRBJ1-1; D gene ambiguous. Germline V CDR1 and CDR2: SGHVS, FQNEAQ. The length of the CDR3 is 14 residues. Trimming took 1 base from V and 0 from J, leaving 6 bases between them. CDR3 residues: CASSLGALNTEAFF. The CDR3 nucleotides read TGTGCCAGCAGCTTAGGGGCTCTGAACACTGAAGCTTTCTTT.

The CDR3 here is CASSQDSDRVDQPQHF. CDR3 nucleotide sequence: TGTGCCAGCAGCCAAGATTCGGACAGGGTTGATCAGCCCCAGCATTTT. This chain uses TRBV4-2 with TRBJ1-5, with 8 bases aligning to TRBD1. This CDR3 spans 16 amino acids. The J segment lost 5 bases and the V segment lost 0 bases, leaving 6 bases of the junction unmatched. CDR1 LGHNA and CDR2 YNFKEQ come from the germline V gene.